The sequence of this TCR beta chain was determined in a study of cytomegalovirus exposure and HLA in healthy donors. Use of 60 Vbeta and 13 Jbeta primers characterized the PCR. TCRdb keeps only in-frame clones here, not all; method: immunoSEQ multiplex PCR. The sample shows 87,000 or so clones, approximately 77% of them seen only once. The germline CDR1 and CDR2 sequences are SGHAT and FQDESV (reference sequence). The CDR3 is 15 residues long. The ends lost 5 bases at V and 4 bases at J; junction bases unmatched: 10. Sequenced: PBMCs. The V and J genes are TRBV11-1 and TRBJ2-5; 7 bases agree with TRBD2. This receptor was identified in a woman between 35 and 50 years old in good health and CMV-seronegative. The CDR3 coding sequence is TGTGCCAGCAGCCCCGGGCGGGGGACTCGAGAGACCCAGTACTTC. Protein sequence: CASSPGRGTRETQYF.